These 22 T cell receptor beta chains originate from one sample sequenced in a study of coeliac disease (dated by TCRdb to the early 2020s). Library method: the immunoSEQ multiplex PCR assay. What TCRdb holds here is the immuneACCESS table cut down to in-frame rearrangements. Part of the clones is not present; checked against another copy, under half of the missing clones reflect an unresolved V gene, and the others are unexplained. Counted in this sample were 4,000 to 5,000 clones; roughly 58% of them appeared once. The ten top clones hold under 9% of the sample. The sample comprised intraepithelial lymphocytes from the gut. Reading the label with the study, this specimen's cell subset or site is: intraepithelial cell (IEC) fraction of small intestinal biopsy. The origin of the receptors is a woman younger than 35 with active celiac disease.

The CDR3 region is CSVRGHTEAFF. In DNA, the CDR3 is TGCAGCGTTAGGGGTCACACTGAAGCTTTCTTT. The V gene is TRBV29-1, the J gene TRBJ1-1, with D maybe TRBD1 (5 bases). Trimming shortened V by 5 bases and J by 3 bases, and 7 bases separated the two germline ends. CDR3 length: 11 residues. Germline V gives CDR1 SQVTM, CDR2 ANQGSEA. Drawing the rest from reference TRBV29-1 and TRBJ1-1, the complete variable domain is SAVISQKPSRDICQRGTSLTIQCQVDSQVTMMFWYRQQPGQSLTLIATANQGSEATYESGFVIDKFPISRPNLTFSTLTVSNMSPEDSSIYLCSVRGHTEAFFGQGTRLTVV.

The rearrangement links TRBV6-5 to TRBJ2-1; 9 bases align to TRBD2. CDR3 length equals 16 residues. Germline V CDR1 and CDR2: MNHEY, SVGAGI. V dropped 0 bases and J dropped 0; count of bases not matched to a gene: 0. CDR3 amino acids: CASSYSRGGSYNEQFF. The CDR3 DNA is TGTGCCAGCAGTTACTCGCGGGGGGGCTCCTACAATGAGCAGTTCTTC.

The chain's CDR3 is CASSDPGTVIYEQYF. The DNA for the CDR3 is TGTGCCAGCAGTGACCCCGGGACAGTAATCTACGAGCAGTACTTC. J is TRBJ2-7 and V is TRBV28, with TRBD1 matching over 7 bases. Germline CDR1 MDHEN, CDR2 SYDVKM. This CDR3 contains 15 residues. J lost 3 bases, V lost 5 bases, and 10 bases had no gene match.

There are a few counts of this clone. The V gene is TRBV7-9, the J gene TRBJ2-3; tentatively, D is TRBD1 (5 bases). Germline CDR1 SEHNR, CDR2 FQNEAQ (reference sequence). V gave up 7 bases and J gave up 0 bases, with 17 bases separating them. The CDR3 runs 16 residues. The CDR3 DNA follows: TGTGCCAGCACCAATACACCAGGGCGAAGCACAGATACGCAGTATTTT. Translating it yields CASTNTPGRSTDTQYF.

V usage is TRBV10-2 and J usage is TRBJ2-7; 11 bases are shared with TRBD2. The CDR3 extends over 12 amino acids. Germline-derived CDR1 and CDR2 are WSHSY and SAAADI. V dropped 6 bases and J dropped 8; count of bases not matched to a gene: 3. The CDR3 is CASRPSGGQQYF. The CDR3 nucleotides are TGCGCCAGCAGGCCTAGCGGGGGGCAGCAGTACTTC.

This chain links TRBV11-2 with TRBJ1-1; no definite D call. The CDR3 spans 18 residues. Germline CDR1 and CDR2: SGHAT and FQNNGV. Trimming took off 3 bases at V and 6 bases at J, with 26 bases between the two ends. The CDR3 nucleotides read TGTGCCAGCAGCTTTCGGCTAGGAAGAGGTAGGGAGTTCGCTGAAGCTTTCTTT. Protein product: CASSFRLGRGREFAEAFF.

CDR3 sequence: CASSLRDYYNEQFF. The CDR3 DNA is TGTGCCAGCAGTTTAAGGGACTATTACAATGAGCAGTTCTTC. The chain uses TRBV27 and TRBJ2-1, with 7 bases fitting TRBD2. This CDR3 has 14 amino acids. Per the germline V gene, CDR1 is MNHEY and CDR2 is SMNVEV (reference sequence). V lost 2 bases to trimming and J lost 4 bases; unmatched junction nucleotides: 2.

The CDR3 DNA is TGTGCCAGCAGCTTAGTTATCGCTAGCGGATTCACAGATACGCAGTATTTT. This encodes CASSLVIASGFTDTQYF. The chain joins TRBV7-9 to TRBJ2-3; 7 nucleotides agree with TRBD2. Germline values: CDR1 SEHNR, CDR2 FQNEAQ (reference sequence). The J segment lost 2 bases and the V segment lost 1 base, leaving 9 bases of the junction unmatched. This CDR3 has 17 residues.

V is TRBV5-1 and J is TRBJ2-1; no definite D call. V was shortened by 0 bases and J by 0 bases, with 7 bases between the two germline ends. The CDR3 totals 15 residues. Germline assignment: CDR1 SGHRS and CDR2 YFSETQ. The CDR3 region has the DNA TGCGCCAGCAGCTTGGGCCAGCGCTCCTACAATGAGCAGTTCTTC. Translation gives CASSLGQRSYNEQFF.

The chain is built from TRBV27 and TRBJ2-5; 10 positions agree with TRBD1. The CDR3 is made up of 15 amino acids. Per germline, CDR1 MNHEY and CDR2 SMNVEV (reference sequence). Trimming took 4 bases from V and 5 from J; bases not matched to a gene: 7. The chain's CDR3 is CASSSGQGLGETQYF. DNA of the CDR3: TGTGCCAGCAGTTCGGGACAGGGGTTGGGGGAGACCCAGTACTTC.

The V call is TRBV11-3, the J call TRBJ2-2; the D gene is possibly TRBD2 (6 bases). Germline assignment: CDR1 SGHNT and CDR2 YENEEA. This CDR3 region has 18 residues. V lost 5 bases and J 3 bases, leaving 22 bases between the germline ends. CDR3 DNA sequence: TGTGCCAGCAGCCCCCAAGACCCGGGACTCCTCGACACCGGGGAGCTGTTTTTT. This gives the protein CASSPQDPGLLDTGELFF.

The gene calls are TRBV7-9 and TRBJ2-7; D ambiguous. Trimming shortened V by 5 bases and J by 7 bases, and 12 bases separated the two germline ends. Germline V CDR1 and CDR2: SEHNR, FQNEAQ (reference sequence). The CDR3 contains 12 residues. The CDR3 sequence: CASSQTYVEQYF. In DNA, the CDR3 is TGTGCCAGCAGCCAAACATACGTGGAGCAGTACTTC.

The chain combines TRBV2 with TRBJ2-7; 9 bases are shared with TRBD2. Unmatched junction bases numbered 7, after V lost 6 bases and J lost 1 base. The CDR3 extends over 15 amino acids. Per the germline V gene, CDR1 is SNHLY and CDR2 is FYNNEI. CDR3 coding DNA: TGTGCCAGCAGGAGATGGACTAGCGTATCCTACGAGCAGTACTTC. The encoded protein is CASRRWTSVSYEQYF.

J is TRBJ2-1 and V is TRBV9, with D maybe TRBD2 (6 bases). Trimming pared 0 bases from V and 5 bases from J, leaving 12 bases between. This CDR3 comprises 15 residues. Germline CDR1 SGDLS, CDR2 YYNGEE. CDR3 region: CASSVVAGSHNEQFF. CDR3 nucleotide sequence: TGTGCCAGCAGCGTAGTGGCGGGAAGTCACAATGAGCAGTTCTTC.

This clone was counted between two and nine times. The gene calls are TRBV10-2 and TRBJ2-2; TRBD2 matches at 13 bases. Looked up from germline, CDR1 is WSHSY and CDR2 is SAAADI. V was pared by 4 bases and J by 6 bases, with 5 bases of the junction left unmatched. This CDR3 is 16 amino acids long. DNA of the CDR3: TGCGCCAGCAGTGTCGGACTAGCGGGAGTGTCCGGGGAGCTGTTTTTT. This gives the protein CASSVGLAGVSGELFF.

The rearrangement links TRBV18 to TRBJ2-7; a possible D gene is TRBD2 (5 bases). The CDR3 is 15 residues long. Trimming took 3 bases from V and 1 from J, leaving 13 bases between them. CDR1 is KGHSH and CDR2 is LQKENI in the germline V gene. The CDR3 reads CASSPERDASYEQYF. The CDR3 nucleotides read TGTGCCAGCTCACCCGAGAGGGATGCATCCTACGAGCAGTACTTC.

The rearrangement links TRBV11-2 to TRBJ2-1, with TRBD2 matching 11 bases. Germline lookup yields CDR1 SGHAT and CDR2 FQNNGV. There are 19 residues in the CDR3. J lost 1 base, V lost 4 bases, and 12 bases had no gene match. The CDR3 sequence is CASSSQPLAGGGSYNEQFF. The CDR3 DNA reads TGTGCCAGCAGCTCACAACCCTTAGCGGGAGGGGGGTCCTACAATGAGCAGTTCTTC.

A few counts support this clone. The genes are TRBV5-6 and TRBJ1-1, with D possibly TRBD1 on 5 matching bases. The CDR3 is 13 residues long. Germline lookup yields CDR1 SGHDT and CDR2 YYEEEE. V was clipped by 1 base and J by 5 bases, with 9 bases between them. This chain's CDR3 is CASSLLGVTEAFF. The CDR3 bases are TGTGCCAGCAGCTTGTTAGGGGTAACTGAAGCTTTCTTT.

The chain employs TRBV10-2 and TRBJ1-1, with D possibly matching TRBD1 (5 bases). CDR3 length: 14 residues. The germline CDR1 and CDR2 sequences are WSHSY and SAAADI. Between the trimmed V and J ends, which lost 3 bases and 4 bases, there was a span of 12 bases. The chain's CDR3 is CASSEGAFGTEAFF. The CDR3 bases are TGCGCCAGCAGTGAAGGGGCTTTCGGCACTGAAGCTTTCTTT.

In regard to this clone: The sample holds other DNA sequences that translate to the same CDR3. The V and J genes are TRBV5-1 and TRBJ1-6; no firm D call. V lost 5 bases, J lost 6 bases, and 15 bases lay in between. The CDR3 covers 15 residues. The germline V gene has CDR1 SGHRS and CDR2 YFSETQ. The CDR3 nucleotides are TGCGCCAGCAGGTCTGCCGGGAACGGTAATTCACCCCTCCACTTT. Amino acid sequence: CASRSAGNGNSPLHF.

This chain joins TRBV5-1 and TRBJ2-7; D is unresolved. CDR3 length: 13 residues. V shed 1 base and J shed 0 bases, with 5 bases lying between them. Germline CDR1 reads SGHRS; CDR2 reads YFSETQ. The chain's CDR3 is CASSLLPSYEQYF. The CDR3 nucleotides are TGCGCCAGCAGCTTGCTACCCTCCTACGAGCAGTACTTC.

The chain is built from TRBV2 and TRBJ2-1, with TRBD2 identical over 10 bases. The CDR3 is 15 residues long. V shed 8 bases and J 8 bases; nucleotides not matched to a gene: 12. From germline, CDR1 is SNHLY and CDR2 FYNNEI. For the CDR3, the DNA is TGTGCCAGCCCAGGTCTAGCGGGAGTTGTCGATGAGCAGTTCTTC. Protein product: CASPGLAGVVDEQFF.